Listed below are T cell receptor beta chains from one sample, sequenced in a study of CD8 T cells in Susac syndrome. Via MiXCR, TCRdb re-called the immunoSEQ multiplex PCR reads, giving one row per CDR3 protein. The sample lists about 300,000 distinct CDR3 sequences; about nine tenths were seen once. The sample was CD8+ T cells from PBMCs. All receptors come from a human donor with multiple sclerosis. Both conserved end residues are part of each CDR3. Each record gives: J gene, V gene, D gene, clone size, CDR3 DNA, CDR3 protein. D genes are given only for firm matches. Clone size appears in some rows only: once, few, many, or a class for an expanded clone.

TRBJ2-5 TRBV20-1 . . TGCAGTGCTAAGTGGGTTGGCCTCTTTCAAGAGACCCAGTACTTC CSAKWVGLFQETQYF
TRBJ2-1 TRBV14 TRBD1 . TGTGCCAGCAGCCAGGGGACAGCTATAGTCTACAATGAGCAGTTCTTC CASSQGTAIVYNEQFF
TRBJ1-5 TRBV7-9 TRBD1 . TGTGCCAGCAGCTCGGGACAGAATAGCAATCAGCCCCAGCATTTT CASSSGQNSNQPQHF
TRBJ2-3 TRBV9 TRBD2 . TGTGCCAGCAGCGTAGAGAGGAGGTCTAGCGGTATGCCTAGCACAGATACGCAGTATTTT CASSVERRSSGMPSTDTQYF
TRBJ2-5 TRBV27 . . TGTGCCAGCAGTCCCTCAATTGCTGGCGGGACCCAGTACTTC CASSPSIAGGTQYF
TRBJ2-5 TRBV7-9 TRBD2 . TGTGCCAGCAGCCCAATGGGACTAGTCTCTCAAGAGACCCAGTACTTC CASSPMGLVSQETQYF
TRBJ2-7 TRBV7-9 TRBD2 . TGTGCCAGCAGCTACTTAGGTTCGACTAGCGGGGATTACGAGCAGTACTTC CASSYLGSTSGDYEQYF
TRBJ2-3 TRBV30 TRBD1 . TGTGCCTGGAACCCCGGGACAGGGGGCGCCTCAGATACGCAGTATTTT CAWNPGTGGASDTQYF
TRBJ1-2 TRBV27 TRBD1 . TGTGCCAGCAGTATGACAGGGACCTACTATGGCTACACCTTC CASSMTGTYYGYTF
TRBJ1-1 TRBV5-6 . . TGTGCCAGCAGAGTGTGGGGAGGGAGCACTGAAGCTTTCTTT CASRVWGGSTEAFF
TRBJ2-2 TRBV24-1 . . TGTGCCACCATGGGAAAATCGAACACCGGGGAGCTGTTTTTT CATMGKSNTGELFF
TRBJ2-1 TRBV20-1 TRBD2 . TGCAGTGCGTTTTCACCGGGACTAGCGTCTACATTTGTCGACAATGAGCAGTTCTTC CSAFSPGLASTFVDNEQFF
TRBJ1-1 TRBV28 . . TGTGCCAGCAGTTTAAGGGTGGCTGAAGCTTTCTTT CASSLRVAEAFF
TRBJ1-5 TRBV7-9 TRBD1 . TGTGCCAGCAGTCACCACGGGGCAGGGGGTAATCAGCCCCAGCATTTT CASSHHGAGGNQPQHF
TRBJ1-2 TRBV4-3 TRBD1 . TGCGCCAGCAGCCCAGATAGGACAGGCTATGGCTACACCTTC CASSPDRTGYGYTF
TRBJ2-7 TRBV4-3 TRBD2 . TGCGCCAGCAGCCAGGGTTCGTATAGCGGGAGTGAGCAGTACTTC CASSQGSYSGSEQYF
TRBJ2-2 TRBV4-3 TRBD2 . TGCGCCAGCAGCCCTAAAGCGGGAGGGTACGAGGACACCGGGGAGCTGTTTTTT CASSPKAGGYEDTGELFF
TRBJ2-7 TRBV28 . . TGTGCCAGCAGTTCCCTCGAGCAGTACTTC CASSSLEQYF
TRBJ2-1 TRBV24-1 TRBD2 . TGTGCCACCAGTGATCCCCTGGGACTAGCGGGAGCGCCTGAGCAGTTCTTC CATSDPLGLAGAPEQFF
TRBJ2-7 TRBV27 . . TGTGCCAGCAGTATCGGACCGAACTACGAGCAGTACTTC CASSIGPNYEQYF
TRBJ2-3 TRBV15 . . TGTGCCACCAGCTCCCGCGGGCCAGCGGGTGCAGATACGCAGTATTTT CATSSRGPAGADTQYF
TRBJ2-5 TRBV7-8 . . TGTGCCAGCATCGATGTCCCTAATCGGGGGACCCAGTACTTC CASIDVPNRGTQYF
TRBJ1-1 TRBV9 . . TGTGCCAGCAGCGTAGGGGGGGACGCGAGCGGCACTGAAGCTTTCTTT CASSVGGDASGTEAFF
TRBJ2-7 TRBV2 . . TGTGCCAGCAGTGAAGGGGTTGGGGACGGCTACGAGCAGTACTTC CASSEGVGDGYEQYF
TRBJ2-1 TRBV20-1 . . TGCAGTGCTAGACTCAGCTTGACTGACAATGAGCAGTTCTTC CSARLSLTDNEQFF
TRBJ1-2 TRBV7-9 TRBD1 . TGTGCCAGCAGCTCGGGGACAGGGGCAGTGACTGATGGCTACACCTTC CASSSGTGAVTDGYTF
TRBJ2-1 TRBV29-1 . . TGCAGCGTTGATGCAACCTACAATGAGCAGTTCTTC CSVDATYNEQFF
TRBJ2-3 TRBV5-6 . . TGTGCCAGCAGCGCCGCGTGGGACCAGCGGACTTCTAGCACAGATACGCAGTATTTT CASSAAWDQRTSSTDTQYF
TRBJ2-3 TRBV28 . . TGTGCCAGCACTACCACGGCGGGACAGAGCACAGATACGCAGTATTTT CASTTTAGQSTDTQYF
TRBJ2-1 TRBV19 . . TGTGCCAGTAGTATTGGTTCGAGGGGTTCCCTTTTCGATGAGCAGTTCTTC CASSIGSRGSLFDEQFF
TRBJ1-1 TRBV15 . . TGTGCCACCAGCCTTTCACCGAACACTGAAGCTTTCTTT CATSLSPNTEAFF
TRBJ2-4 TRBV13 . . TGTGCCAGCAGCTCCCCCAGGGAGGTGGAGAACATTCAGTACTTC CASSSPREVENIQYF
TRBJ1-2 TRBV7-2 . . TGTGCCAGCAGCTTCGGTATTTGGGGCTACACCTTC CASSFGIWGYTF
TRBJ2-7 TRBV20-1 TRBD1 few TGCAGTGCCCTAGACAGGGGGCATTTAAACGAGCAGTACTTC CSALDRGHLNEQYF
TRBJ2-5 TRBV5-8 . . TGTGCCAGCAGCTTGGCCGGGTCCCAGGGTGAGACCCAGTACTTC CASSLAGSQGETQYF
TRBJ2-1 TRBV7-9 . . TGTGCCAGCAGCTGGGGGCATGAGCAGTTCTTC CASSWGHEQFF
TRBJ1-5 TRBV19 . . TGTGCCAGTAGTATCGCCGGACTTCAGCCCCAGCATTTT CASSIAGLQPQHF
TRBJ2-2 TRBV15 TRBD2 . TGTGCCACCAGCAGAACTCGCGGACTAGCGGGAGGGGACGGGGAGCTGTTTTTT CATSRTRGLAGGDGELFF
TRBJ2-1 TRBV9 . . TGTGCCAGCAGCGTTGACGGAAGTTGGAGCTCCTACAATGAGCAGTTCTTC CASSVDGSWSSYNEQFF
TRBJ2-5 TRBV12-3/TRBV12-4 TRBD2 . TGTGCCAGCGGAACTAGCGGGGGGGCCGTGGAGACCCAGTACTTC CASGTSGGAVETQYF
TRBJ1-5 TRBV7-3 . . TGTGCCAGCAGCTTAACGGCGACGTCGCCCGGGGGGCCCCAGCATTTT CASSLTATSPGGPQHF
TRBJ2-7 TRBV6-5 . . TGTGCCAGCAGTTACTCGCCAGGGGTCTACGAGCAGTACTTC CASSYSPGVYEQYF
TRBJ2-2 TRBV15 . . TGTGCCACCAGCAGAGGGCGGACCGGGGAGCTGTTTTTT CATSRGRTGELFF
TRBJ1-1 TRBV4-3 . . TGCGCCAGCAGCCCAGCACAGCTGAACACTGAAGCTTTCTTT CASSPAQLNTEAFF
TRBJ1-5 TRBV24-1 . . TGTGCCACCGGGTTTCAGCCCCAGCATTTT CATGFQPQHF
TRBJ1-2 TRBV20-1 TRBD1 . TGCAGTGCCAAAAACGACAGGGCCCTGGATGGCTACACCTTC CSAKNDRALDGYTF
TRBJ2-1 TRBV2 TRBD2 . TGTGCCAGCAGGGAACTAGCGGGGGGGGACAATGAGCAGTTCTTC CASRELAGGDNEQFF
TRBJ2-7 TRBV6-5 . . TGTGCCAGCAGTTTCGGCTCCCGTCGTGGCGAGCAGTACTTC CASSFGSRRGEQYF
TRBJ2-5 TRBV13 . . TGTGCCAGCAGCTACACAGGACTCCAAGAGACCCAGTACTTC CASSYTGLQETQYF
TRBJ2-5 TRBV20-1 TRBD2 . TGCAGTGCAGCGACCCCTCAGCGGGGGGACCTCCAAGAGACCCAGTACTTC CSAATPQRGDLQETQYF
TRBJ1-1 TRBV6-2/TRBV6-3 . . TGTGCCAGCAGCTTGGAACGGGTCACTGAAGCTTTCTTT CASSLERVTEAFF
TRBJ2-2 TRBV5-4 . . TGTGCCAGCAGCCCAGGGTGGGGCGGGGAGCTGTTTTTT CASSPGWGGELFF
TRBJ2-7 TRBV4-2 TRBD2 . TGTGCCAGCAGCCAAGATATGACGGGAGGAGGTTACGAGCAGTACTTC CASSQDMTGGGYEQYF
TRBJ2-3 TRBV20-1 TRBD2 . TGCAGTGCGCTTCGGACTAGCGGGGGGGTCCTCACAGATACGCAGTATTTT CSALRTSGGVLTDTQYF
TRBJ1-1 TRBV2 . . TGTGCCAGCGCGGAGGGGAACACTGAAGCTTTCTTT CASAEGNTEAFF
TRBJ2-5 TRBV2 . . TGTGCCAGCAGCCCCCCGTTCGGCGCCCGATCGGAGACCCAGTACTTC CASSPPFGARSETQYF
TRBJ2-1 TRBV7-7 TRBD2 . TGTGCTAGCAGCCCCCGACTAGCGGGAGGAGATGAGCAGTTCTTC CASSPRLAGGDEQFF
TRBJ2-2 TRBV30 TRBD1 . TGTGCCTGGAGTGAGGGGGCAGCTGGGGAGCTGTTTTTT CAWSEGAAGELFF
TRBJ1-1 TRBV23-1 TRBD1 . TGCGCCAGCAGTCAATCGCTGGACAGGGGGAAGACTGAAGCTTTCTTT CASSQSLDRGKTEAFF
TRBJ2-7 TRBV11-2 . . TGTGCCAGCAGCTTAGGGTCAGACAGCTCCTACGAGCAGTACTTC CASSLGSDSSYEQYF